These 5 T cell receptor beta chains came from one sample sequenced in a study of cytomegalovirus exposure and HLA in healthy donors. Vbeta (60) and Jbeta (13) primers were used in the PCR. Some clones are missing from TCRdb's copy, which holds only in-frame ones; the method was immunoSEQ multiplex PCR. Of 110,000 to 150,000 clones in the sample, about 78% are singletons; the top ten hold about 3.9%. Sequencing used PBMCs. These receptors all come from a man aged 18 to 30 in good health and CMV-seronegative.

A word on this clone: The CDR3 does not end in the conserved phenylalanine or tryptophan, so this is likely a read error. The chain links TRBV5-6 to TRBJ1-1; D call uncertain. This CDR3 region has 15 residues. Germline CDR1 and CDR2: SGHDT and YYEEEE. V dropped 4 bases and J dropped 6 bases, with 19 bases sitting between them. CDR3 protein: CASSPLEGARPEAFV. The CDR3 DNA reads as TGTGCCAGCAGCCCCCTGGAGGGTGCTAGACCTGAAGCTTTCGTT.

This clone was detected only once. The chain carries TRBV5-1 and TRBJ2-7, with 12 positions matching TRBD2. Germline lookup yields CDR1 SGHRS and CDR2 YFSETQ. The CDR3 has 14 residues. With V trimmed by 4 bases and J by 4 bases, 3 bases remained unmatched. This chain's CDR3 is CASSLTSGSYEQYF. The CDR3 bases are TGCGCCAGCAGCCTGACTAGCGGGAGTTACGAGCAGTACTTC.

This clone was detected only once. The chain uses TRBV4-2 and TRBJ1-4; D ambiguous. V lost 1 base and J 0 bases, leaving 9 bases between the germline ends. Germline V CDR1 and CDR2: LGHNA, YNFKEQ. The CDR3 runs to 16 residues. As DNA, the CDR3 is TGTGCCAGCAGCCAAGCTTCTCTTACAACTAATGAAAAACTGTTTTTT. Its translation is CASSQASLTTNEKLFF.

The chain links TRBV7-8 to TRBJ2-2; a possible D gene is TRBD2 (5 bases). The CDR3 totals 13 residues. V was pared by 5 bases and J by 5 bases, with 9 bases between. Looked up from germline, CDR1 is SGHVS and CDR2 is FQNEAQ. The CDR3 nucleotides read TGTGCCAGCAGCGATCGGGGTACCGGGGAGCTGTTTTTT. Translation: CASSDRGTGELFF. Complete variable domain (other parts from reference TRBV7-8 and TRBJ2-2): GAGVSQSPRYKVAKRGQDVALRCDPISGHVSLFWYQQALGQGPEFLTYFQNEAQLDKSGLPSDRFFAERPEGSVSTLKIQRTQQEDSAVYLCASSDRGTGELFFGEGSRLTVL.

The chain couples TRBV5-6 to TRBJ2-3; D remains unclear. This CDR3 is built from 14 residues. Germline CDR1 and CDR2: SGHDT and YYEEEE. Trimming stripped 5 bases from V and 3 bases from J, with 13 bases between. The CDR3 reads CASSLISETDTQYF. The CDR3 DNA is TGTGCCAGCAGTCTTATCTCCGAGACAGATACGCAGTATTTT.